Shown below are 28 T cell receptor beta chains from a single sample sequenced in a study of beta chain features in type 1 diabetes. Study conclusions and caveats: Researchers report that Type 1 diabetes patients had moderately but significantly shorter TCRB CDR3s across all four CD4+ subsets.

Since all of the isolated RNA was reverse transcribed, expressed TCRB transcripts were what got sequenced. The protocol was immunoSEQ multiplex PCR, while the TCRdb copy is restricted to in-frame clones and leaves out a portion. The sample includes about 260,000 clones, roughly 20% of them seen just once. Antigens for these TCRs are unknown. The sample taken for sequencing was naive CD4+ T cells from blood. All receptors derive from a woman aged 40 to 55 with type 1 diabetes.

V usage is TRBV18 and J usage is TRBJ1-1; 8 bases map to TRBD1. The germline V gene has CDR1 KGHSH and CDR2 LQKENI. Trimming cost V 0 bases and J 1 base; bases outside gene matches: 4. The CDR3 covers 16 residues. CDR3 in DNA: TGTGCCAGCTCACCACCGTTAGGACAGGGGAACACTGAAGCTTTCTTT. Translation gives CASSPPLGQGNTEAFF.

The rearrangement links TRBV6-4 to TRBJ2-5; the match to TRBD2 covers 9 bases. Germline V CDR1 and CDR2: MRHNA, SNTAGT. V lost 8 bases and J lost 1; bases outside the gene matches: 8. The CDR3 is 15 residues long. CDR3: CASLPRGGSQETQYF. In DNA, the CDR3 is TGTGCCAGCCTCCCGCGGGGGGGATCCCAAGAGACCCAGTACTTC.

This clone appeared a few times. The J gene is TRBJ2-1, the V gene TRBV29-1; TRBD1 is a possible D gene (8 bases). Germline CDR1 and CDR2: SQVTM and ANQGSEA. The CDR3 spans 17 residues. Trimming took off 3 bases at V and 0 bases at J, with 18 bases between the two ends. Here the CDR3 reads CSVDGRGTGYSYNEQFF. The CDR3 DNA sequence: TGCAGCGTTGATGGGCGGGGGACAGGCTACTCCTACAATGAGCAGTTCTTC.

Remarks on this clone: Additional DNA sequences in this sample encode the identical CDR3. The rearrangement uses TRBV5-1 and TRBJ2-7; perhaps TRBD1 as D (5 bases). Between the trimmed V and J ends, which lost 3 bases and 4 bases, there was a span of 8 bases. CDR3 length: 12 residues. From germline, CDR1 is SGHRS and CDR2 YFSETQ. The CDR3 loop is CASSSDSYEQYF. The CDR3 coding sequence is TGCGCCAGCAGCTCAGACAGTTACGAGCAGTACTTC.

V gene TRBV2 combines with J gene TRBJ1-4, with TRBD1 matching 8 bases. Trimming removed 6 bases from V and 6 bases from J; junction bases left unmatched: 3. The germline V gene has CDR1 SNHLY and CDR2 FYNNEI. This CDR3 is built from 13 residues. The CDR3 sequence: CASSQDRDEKLFF. The CDR3 nucleotides read TGTGCCAGCAGCCAGGACAGGGATGAAAAACTGTTTTTT.

The chain joins TRBV20-1 to TRBJ1-1; D possibly corresponds to TRBD1 (5 bases). CDR3 length: 11 amino acids. Germline CDR1 is DFQATT and CDR2 is SNEGSKA (reference sequence). CDR3 in amino acids: CSQVGEAEAFF. The DNA of the CDR3 is TGCAGCCAAGTAGGGGAGGCTGAAGCTTTCTTT.

The sample holds a few counts of this clone. The V call is TRBV28, the J call TRBJ1-2, with 7 bases aligning to TRBD1. The CDR3 has 14 amino acids. Germline V gene sequence: CDR1 MDHEN, CDR2 SYDVKM. J gave up 4 bases and V 5 bases, and 7 bases lay outside the gene matches. CDR3 in DNA: TGTGCCAGCAGTCCGACAGGGTTCGTCTATGGCTACACCTTC. Amino acid sequence: CASSPTGFVYGYTF.

The rearrangement joins TRBV28 to TRBJ2-7, with D possibly matching TRBD2 (5 bases). The CDR3 contains 14 residues. CDR1 and CDR2 from the germline V gene are MDHEN and SYDVKM. The germline V and J ends were trimmed by 3 bases and 3 bases, with 12 bases remaining between them. The CDR3, as DNA: TGTGCCAGCAGTTTTAGGACGGGGAACTACGAGCAGTACTTC. This sequence encodes CASSFRTGNYEQYF.

This clone was seen more than once but under ten times. The chain has TRBV5-1 and TRBJ2-7, with TRBD2 matching over 14 bases. This CDR3 region has 15 residues. Per germline, CDR1 SGHRS and CDR2 YFSETQ. Germline trimming cut 4 bases from V and 6 bases from J; bases unmatched to any gene: 6. The CDR3, as DNA: TGCGCCAGCAGCAGCGGGACTAGCGGGAGCAGCGAGCAGTACTTC. Translation: CASSSGTSGSSEQYF.

The V and J genes are TRBV9 and TRBJ2-2; TRBD1 is a possible D gene (5 bases). Trimming removed 2 bases from V and 4 bases from J, with 6 bases in between. CDR1 and CDR2 (germline): SGDLS, YYNGEE. This CDR3 has 13 residues. The DNA of the CDR3 is TGTGCCAGCAGCGTTACAGGCACCGGGGAGCTGTTTTTT. Its protein product is CASSVTGTGELFF.

The rearrangement links TRBV28 to TRBJ1-2; D not resolved. CDR1 is MDHEN, CDR2 SYDVKM, per germline. CDR3 length: 14 amino acids. V was pared by 4 bases and J by 0 bases, with 9 bases between. CDR3 sequence (DNA): TGTGCCAGCAGTTCCACTTTACCTAACTATGGCTACACCTTC. This translates into CASSSTLPNYGYTF.

This clone was seen only a few times. The chain links TRBV4-3 to TRBJ2-5, with 10 bases matching TRBD2. Germline trimming cut 4 bases from V and 5 bases from J; bases unmatched to any gene: 4. This CDR3 contains 14 residues. CDR1 and CDR2 from the germline V gene are LGHNA and YSLEER. The CDR3 DNA is TGCGCCAGCAGCCTCCTAGCGGGAGAGGAGACCCAGTACTTC. Translated: CASSLLAGEETQYF.

V gene TRBV29-1 combines with J gene TRBJ2-1; TRBD2 might be the D (6 bases). CDR3 length equals 14 residues. Germline V lookup: CDR1 SQVTM, CDR2 ANQGSEA. V gave up 6 bases and J gave up 0 bases, with 12 bases separating them. The chain's CDR3 is CSVRDGSSYNEQFF. The DNA for the CDR3 is TGCAGCGTCCGAGACGGGAGCTCCTACAATGAGCAGTTCTTC.

The gene calls are TRBV7-3 and TRBJ2-1; 9 nucleotides line up with TRBD2. V was clipped by 4 bases and J by 4 bases; unmatched bases: 5. The CDR3 has 15 amino acids. Germline V gene lookup returns CDR1 SGHTA and CDR2 FQGTGA. CDR3 coding DNA: TGTGCCAGCAGCTCTTTAGCGGGGGTATACAATGAGCAGTTCTTC. Translating gives CASSSLAGVYNEQFF.

This clone was detected a few times. The rearrangement uses TRBV5-4 and TRBJ2-1, with D perhaps TRBD2 (6 bases). V was shortened by 5 bases and J by 1 base, with 16 bases between the two germline ends. The CDR3 extends over 16 amino acids. Germline V gene lookup returns CDR1 SGHNT and CDR2 YYREEE (reference sequence). DNA of the CDR3: TGTGCCAGCAGTCAACCCCCTAGCGTTTCCTACAATGAGCAGTTCTTC. It specifies CASSQPPSVSYNEQFF. Variable domain in full (rest from reference TRBV5-4 and TRBJ2-1): ETGVTQSPTHLIKTRGQQVTLRCSSQSGHNTVSWYQQALGQGPQFIFQYYREEENGRGNFPPRFSGLQFPNYSSELNVNALELDDSALYLCASSQPPSVSYNEQFFGPGTRLTVL.

This clone was observed a handful of times. The chain employs TRBV28 and TRBJ2-1; D unclear. CDR1 and CDR2 from the germline V gene are MDHEN and SYDVKM. Deletions cut 1 base from V and 8 bases from J, with 6 bases between. This CDR3 region has 12 residues. CDR3 in amino acids: CASSLLGDEQFF. The CDR3 bases are TGTGCCAGCAGTTTATTGGGCGATGAGCAGTTCTTC.

V gene TRBV4-1 combines with J gene TRBJ1-5; 9 bases agree with TRBD1. Germline trimming cut 0 bases from V and 5 bases from J; bases unmatched to any gene: 5. Germline-derived CDR1 and CDR2 are MGHRA and YSYEKL. The CDR3 has 16 residues. The DNA of the CDR3 is TGCGCCAGCAGCCAAGAGGTAGGACAGGGGTATCAGCCCCAGCATTTT. As protein: CASSQEVGQGYQPQHF.

This clone was observed a few times. The genes are TRBV18 and TRBJ2-3; D might be TRBD1 (5 bases). Germline loops: CDR1 KGHSH, CDR2 LQKENI. There are 14 residues in the CDR3. Deletions cut 3 bases from V and 2 bases from J, with 9 bases between. In nucleotides, the CDR3 is TGTGCCAGCTCACCGGCAGGGAACACAGATACGCAGTATTTT. It specifies CASSPAGNTDTQYF.

This clone has just a few counts. This chain joins TRBV5-1 and TRBJ2-5, with D possibly matching TRBD1 (5 bases). Germline V gene lookup returns CDR1 SGHRS and CDR2 YFSETQ. The CDR3 has 13 amino acids. V shed 4 bases and J shed 5 bases, with 12 bases lying between them. The CDR3 loop is CASSEQTEETQYF. The CDR3 DNA reads as TGCGCCAGCAGCGAACAGACAGAGGAGACCCAGTACTTC.

This clone occurred a few times. The chain uses TRBV11-2 and TRBJ1-4, with TRBD1 identical over 8 bases. Germline CDR1 reads SGHAT; CDR2 reads FQNNGV. The CDR3 extends over 14 amino acids. V was clipped by 4 bases and J by 8 bases; unmatched bases: 6. The CDR3 sequence is CASSSDRADEKLFF. For the CDR3, the DNA is TGTGCCAGCAGCTCGGACAGGGCGGACGAAAAACTGTTTTTT.

The V gene is TRBV29-1, the J gene TRBJ1-5; TRBD1 matches at 11 bases. This CDR3 is built from 14 residues. Germline V CDR1 and CDR2: SQVTM, ANQGSEA. V was clipped by 4 bases and J by 7 bases; unmatched bases: 6. CDR3 loop: CSVAGTGGEQPQHF. Here the CDR3 DNA reads TGCAGCGTTGCGGGGACAGGGGGGGAACAGCCCCAGCATTTT.

This chain links TRBV6-6 with TRBJ2-1; 9 nucleotides agree with TRBD2. Losses at the gene ends were 7 bases for V and 4 bases for J; bases not matched to a gene: 11. This CDR3 is 16 amino acids long. Germline V gives CDR1 MNHNY, CDR2 SVGAGI (reference sequence). CDR3 residues: CASNLNSGGGYNEQFF. CDR3 DNA: TGTGCCAGCAACTTGAATAGCGGGGGAGGGTACAATGAGCAGTTCTTC.

The chain is built from TRBV29-1 and TRBJ1-1, with D possibly being TRBD1 (6 bases). Germline-derived CDR1 and CDR2 are SQVTM and ANQGSEA. V was pared by 6 bases and J by 9 bases, with 14 bases between. The CDR3 is 11 residues long. CDR3: CSVGGGGKAFF. The CDR3 DNA reads TGCAGCGTCGGGGGCGGGGGAAAAGCTTTCTTT.

This clone was counted between two and nine times. The V and J genes are TRBV7-9 and TRBJ2-7; D not certain. The CDR3 has 13 amino acids. CDR1 and CDR2 from the germline V gene are SEHNR and FQNEAQ (reference sequence). Trimming removed 1 base at V and 5 bases at J, with 9 bases between. The CDR3 DNA reads as TGTGCCAGCAGCTTAGTAGGCAGCGACGAGCAGTACTTC. This encodes CASSLVGSDEQYF.

In this sample, this clone turned up a few times. This CDR3 is CASALAEGYQETQYF. As DNA, the CDR3 is TGTGCCAGCGCCTTAGCGGAGGGGTACCAAGAGACCCAGTACTTC. The chain combines TRBV5-6 with TRBJ2-5, with D maybe TRBD2 (6 bases). Between the trimmed V and J ends, which lost 7 bases and 0 bases, there was a span of 16 bases. Germline V gene sequence: CDR1 SGHDT, CDR2 YYEEEE. This CDR3 comprises 15 residues.

Only a few counts were recorded for this clone. The rearrangement links TRBV29-1 to TRBJ2-4; the D gene is possibly TRBD2 (5 bases). V dropped 4 bases and J dropped 6 bases, with 13 bases sitting between them. The CDR3 has 13 residues. CDR1 and CDR2 from the germline V gene are SQVTM and ANQGSEA. As DNA, the CDR3 is TGCAGCGTTGGGGCCGGGGAACCAAACATTCAGTACTTC. Protein product: CSVGAGEPNIQYF.

V usage is TRBV6-5 and J usage is TRBJ2-3, with D perhaps TRBD2 (5 bases). This CDR3 is 15 amino acids long. Germline lookup yields CDR1 MNHEY and CDR2 SVGAGI. Between the trimmed V and J ends, which lost 2 bases and 4 bases, there was a span of 13 bases. Here the CDR3 reads CASSYQLGNPDTQYF. CDR3 DNA: TGTGCCAGCAGTTACCAACTAGGAAACCCAGATACGCAGTATTTT.

The chain uses TRBV6-6 and TRBJ2-3; TRBD2 matches 7 bases. Germline values: CDR1 MNHNY, CDR2 SVGAGI (reference sequence). Trimming removed 0 bases from V and 3 bases from J; junction bases left unmatched: 6. There are 16 residues in the CDR3. The CDR3 region has the DNA TGTGCCAGCAGTTACTCGATTAGCGGGTATACAGATACGCAGTATTTT. Protein sequence: CASSYSISGYTDTQYF.